This T cell receptor (beta chain) was identified during a study of T cell responses to AZD1222 COVID-19 vaccine. Findings and limits, study-wide: In a largely white British group with more females than males, clonal diversity was possibly underestimated. It was only a handful of AZD1222 recipients who were seropositive at baseline. Repertoires were sampled only after the peak T cell response.

In the case of this clone: Its antigen is not known. Other nucleotide sequences from this sample produce the same CDR3.

Produced via immunoSEQ multiplex PCR; TCRdb's table is partial and in-frame only. The data contain some 200,000 clones, just over 90% of them singletons. This CDR3 comprises 14 residues. Germline values: CDR1 SGHTA, CDR2 FQGTGA. Trimming removed 0 bases at V and 1 base at J, with 6 bases between. This TCR was recovered from an adult in good health. Sequencing was performed on peripheral blood, taken on day 0 of AZD1222 vaccination. V and J are TRBV7-3 and TRBJ1-1, with D tentatively TRBD1 (5 bases). The CDR3 loop reads CASSLTGGNTEAFF. CDR3 sequence (DNA): TGTGCCAGCAGCTTAACGGGGGGGAACACTGAAGCTTTCTTT.